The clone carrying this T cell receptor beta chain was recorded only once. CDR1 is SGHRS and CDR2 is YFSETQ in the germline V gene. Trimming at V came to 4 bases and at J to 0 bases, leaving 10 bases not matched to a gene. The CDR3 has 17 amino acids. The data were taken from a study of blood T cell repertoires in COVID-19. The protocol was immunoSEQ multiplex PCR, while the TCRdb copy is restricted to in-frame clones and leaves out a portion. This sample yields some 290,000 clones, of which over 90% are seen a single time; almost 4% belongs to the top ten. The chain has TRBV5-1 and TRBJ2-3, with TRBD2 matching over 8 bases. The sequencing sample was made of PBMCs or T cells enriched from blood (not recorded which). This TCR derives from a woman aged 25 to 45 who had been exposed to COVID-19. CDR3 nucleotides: TGCGCCAGCAGCAGCGGGGGCACTACCCCTAGCACAGATACGCAGTATTTT. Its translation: CASSSGGTTPSTDTQYF.